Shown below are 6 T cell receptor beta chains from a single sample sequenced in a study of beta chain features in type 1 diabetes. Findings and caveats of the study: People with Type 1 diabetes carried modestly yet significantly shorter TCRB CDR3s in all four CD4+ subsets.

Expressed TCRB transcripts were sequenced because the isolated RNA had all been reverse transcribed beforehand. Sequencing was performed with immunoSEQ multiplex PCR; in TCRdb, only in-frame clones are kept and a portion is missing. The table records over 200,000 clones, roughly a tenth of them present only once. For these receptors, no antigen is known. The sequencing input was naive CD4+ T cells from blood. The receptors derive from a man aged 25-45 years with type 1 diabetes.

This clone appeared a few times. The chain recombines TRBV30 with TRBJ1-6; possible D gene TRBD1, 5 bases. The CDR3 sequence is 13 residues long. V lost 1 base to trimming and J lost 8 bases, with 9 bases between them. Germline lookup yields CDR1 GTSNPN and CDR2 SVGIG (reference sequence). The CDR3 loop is CAWSDRIHSPLHF. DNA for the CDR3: TGTGCCTGGAGTGACAGGATACATTCACCCCTCCACTTT.

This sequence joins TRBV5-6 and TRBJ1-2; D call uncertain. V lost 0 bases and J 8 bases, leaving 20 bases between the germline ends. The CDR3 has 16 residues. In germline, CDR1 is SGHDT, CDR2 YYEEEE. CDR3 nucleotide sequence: TGTGCCAGCAGCTTGGGAATTTCGGTGGATGGAGGCGGCTACACCTTC. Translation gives CASSLGISVDGGGYTF. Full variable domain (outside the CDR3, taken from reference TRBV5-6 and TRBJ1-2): DAGVTQSPTHLIKTRGQQVTLRCSPKSGHDTVSWYQQALGQGPQFIFQYYEEEERQRGNFPDRFSGHQFPNYSSELNVNALLLGDSALYLCASSLGISVDGGGYTFGSGTRLTVV.

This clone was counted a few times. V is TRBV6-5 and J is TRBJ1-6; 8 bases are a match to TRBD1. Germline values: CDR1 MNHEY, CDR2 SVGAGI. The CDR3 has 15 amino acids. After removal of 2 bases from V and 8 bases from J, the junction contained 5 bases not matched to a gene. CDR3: CASSYGTGRDSPLHF. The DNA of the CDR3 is TGTGCCAGCAGTTACGGGACAGGCCGGGATTCACCCCTCCACTTT.

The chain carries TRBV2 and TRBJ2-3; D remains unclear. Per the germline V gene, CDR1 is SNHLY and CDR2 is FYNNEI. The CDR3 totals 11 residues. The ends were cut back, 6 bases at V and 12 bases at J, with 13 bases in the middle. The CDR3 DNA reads TGTGCCAGCAGGGGCCTTTGGTCACAGTATTTT. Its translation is CASRGLWSQYF.

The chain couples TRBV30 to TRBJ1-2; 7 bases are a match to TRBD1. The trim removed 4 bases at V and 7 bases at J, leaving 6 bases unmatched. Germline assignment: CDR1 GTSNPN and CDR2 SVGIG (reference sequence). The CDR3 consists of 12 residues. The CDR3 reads CAWTRGLSGYTF. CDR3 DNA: TGTGCCTGGACTAGGGGGCTCTCTGGCTACACCTTC.

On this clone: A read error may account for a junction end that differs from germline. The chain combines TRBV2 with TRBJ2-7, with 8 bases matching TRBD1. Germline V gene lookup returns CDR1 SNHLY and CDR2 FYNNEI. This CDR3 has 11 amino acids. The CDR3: CASSTGTGSIF. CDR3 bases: TGTGCCAGCAGTACGGGGACAGGATCGATTTTC.